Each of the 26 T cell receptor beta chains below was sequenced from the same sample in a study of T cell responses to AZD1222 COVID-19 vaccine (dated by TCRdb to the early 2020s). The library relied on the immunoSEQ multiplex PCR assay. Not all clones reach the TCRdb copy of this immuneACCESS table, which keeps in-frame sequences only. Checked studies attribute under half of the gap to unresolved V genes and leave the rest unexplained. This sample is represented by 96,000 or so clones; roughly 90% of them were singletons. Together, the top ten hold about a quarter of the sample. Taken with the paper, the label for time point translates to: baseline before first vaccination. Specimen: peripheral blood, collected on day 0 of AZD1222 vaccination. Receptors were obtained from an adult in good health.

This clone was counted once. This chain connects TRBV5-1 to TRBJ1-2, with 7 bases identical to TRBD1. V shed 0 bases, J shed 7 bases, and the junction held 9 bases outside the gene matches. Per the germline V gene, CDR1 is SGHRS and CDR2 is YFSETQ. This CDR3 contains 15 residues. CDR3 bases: TGCGCCAGCAGCTTGGTTGGAGGGGGCGGATTTGGCTACACCTTC. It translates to CASSLVGGGGFGYTF.

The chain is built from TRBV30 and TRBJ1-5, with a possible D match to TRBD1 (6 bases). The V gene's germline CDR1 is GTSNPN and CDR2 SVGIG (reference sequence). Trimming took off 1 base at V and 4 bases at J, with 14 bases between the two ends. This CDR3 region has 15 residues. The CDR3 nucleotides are TGTGCCTGGAGTGGGTTGGCTACAGGGAATCAGCCCCAGCATTTT. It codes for CAWSGLATGNQPQHF.

CDR3 sequence: CASSQAGRRDTQYF. The CDR3 region has the DNA TGCGCCAGCAGCCAAGCCGGGAGGAGGGATACGCAGTATTTT. This sequence joins TRBV4-3 and TRBJ2-3; 7 bases match TRBD2. CDR3 length: 14 amino acids. The V and J ends lost 1 base and 6 bases, in that order; junction bases with no gene match: 4. Per germline, CDR1 LGHNA and CDR2 YSLEER.

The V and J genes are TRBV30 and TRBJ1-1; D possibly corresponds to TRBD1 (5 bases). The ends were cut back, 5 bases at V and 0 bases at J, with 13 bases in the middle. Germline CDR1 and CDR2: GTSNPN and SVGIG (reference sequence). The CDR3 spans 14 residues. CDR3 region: CAWAPKDMNTEAFF. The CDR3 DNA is TGTGCCTGGGCCCCGAAGGACATGAACACTGAAGCTTTCTTT.

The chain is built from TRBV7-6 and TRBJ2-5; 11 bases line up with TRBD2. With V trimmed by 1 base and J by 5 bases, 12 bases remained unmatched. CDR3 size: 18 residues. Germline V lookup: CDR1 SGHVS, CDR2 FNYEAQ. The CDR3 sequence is CASSLGLAGRAGEETQYF. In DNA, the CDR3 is TGTGCCAGCAGCTTAGGACTAGCGGGGAGGGCCGGGGAGGAGACCCAGTACTTC.

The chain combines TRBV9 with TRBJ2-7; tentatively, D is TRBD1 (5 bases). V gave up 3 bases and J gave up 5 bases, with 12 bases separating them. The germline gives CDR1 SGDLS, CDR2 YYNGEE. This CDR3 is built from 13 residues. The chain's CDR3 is CASSGQNLHEQYF. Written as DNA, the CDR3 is TGTGCCAGCAGCGGACAGAACCTACACGAGCAGTACTTC.

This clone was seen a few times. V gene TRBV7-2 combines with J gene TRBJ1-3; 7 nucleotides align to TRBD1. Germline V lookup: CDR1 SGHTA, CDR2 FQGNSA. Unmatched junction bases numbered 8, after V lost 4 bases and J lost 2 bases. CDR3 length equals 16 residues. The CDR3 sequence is CASSWRQGGAGNTIYF. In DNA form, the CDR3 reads TGTGCCAGCAGCTGGCGACAGGGAGGGGCTGGAAACACCATATATTTT.

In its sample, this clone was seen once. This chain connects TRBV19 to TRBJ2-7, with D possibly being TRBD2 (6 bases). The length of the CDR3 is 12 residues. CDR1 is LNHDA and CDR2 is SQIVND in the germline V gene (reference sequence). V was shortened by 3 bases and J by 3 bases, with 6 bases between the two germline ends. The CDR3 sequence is CASSMGGYEQYF. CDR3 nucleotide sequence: TGTGCCAGTAGTATGGGGGGCTACGAGCAGTACTTC.

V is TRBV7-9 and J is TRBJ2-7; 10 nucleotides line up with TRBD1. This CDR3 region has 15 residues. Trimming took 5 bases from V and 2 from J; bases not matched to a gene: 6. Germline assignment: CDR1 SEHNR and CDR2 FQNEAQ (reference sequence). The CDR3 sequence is CASSDTGTGAYEQYF. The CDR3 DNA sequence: TGTGCCAGCAGCGATACCGGGACAGGGGCCTACGAGCAGTACTTC.

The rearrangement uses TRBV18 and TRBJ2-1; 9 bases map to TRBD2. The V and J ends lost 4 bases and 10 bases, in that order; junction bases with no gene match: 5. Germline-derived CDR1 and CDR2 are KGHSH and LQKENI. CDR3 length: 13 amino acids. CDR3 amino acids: CASSQLAGEEQFF. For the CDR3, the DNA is TGTGCCAGCTCACAATTAGCGGGAGAAGAGCAGTTCTTC.

The CDR3, as DNA: TGTGCCAGCAGTTTATCGCGTTTGCGGCAGCCCCAGCATTTT. Its protein is CASSLSRLRQPQHF. V gene TRBV27 combines with J gene TRBJ1-5; D is ambiguous. Deletions cut 0 bases from V and 7 bases from J, with 10 bases between. Germline V gene lookup returns CDR1 MNHEY and CDR2 SMNVEV (reference sequence). The CDR3 is 14 amino acids.

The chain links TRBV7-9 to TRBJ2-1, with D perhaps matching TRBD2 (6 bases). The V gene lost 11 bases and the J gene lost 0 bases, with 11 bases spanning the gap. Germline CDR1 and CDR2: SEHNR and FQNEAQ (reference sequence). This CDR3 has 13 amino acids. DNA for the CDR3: TGTGCCGCGGGGCCGAGCTCCTACAATGAGCAGTTCTTC. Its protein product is CAAGPSSYNEQFF.

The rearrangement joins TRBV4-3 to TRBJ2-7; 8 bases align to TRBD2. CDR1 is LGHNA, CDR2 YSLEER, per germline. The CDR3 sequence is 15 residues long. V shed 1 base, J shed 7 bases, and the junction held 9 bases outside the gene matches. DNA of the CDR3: TGCGCCAGCAGCCAAGGAGCGGGAGTAGGGCAGGAGCAGTACTTC. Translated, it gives CASSQGAGVGQEQYF.

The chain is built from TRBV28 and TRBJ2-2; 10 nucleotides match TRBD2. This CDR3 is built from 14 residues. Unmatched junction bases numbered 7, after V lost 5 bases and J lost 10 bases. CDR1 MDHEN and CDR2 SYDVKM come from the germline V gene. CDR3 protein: CASSLVAGGTELFF. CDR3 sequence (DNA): TGTGCCAGCAGTCTTGTAGCGGGAGGTACGGAGCTGTTTTTT. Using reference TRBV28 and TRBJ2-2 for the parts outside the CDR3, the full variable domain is DVKVTQSSRYLVKRTGEKVFLECVQDMDHENMFWYRQDPGLGLRLIYFSYDVKMKEKGDIPEGYSVSREKKERFSLILESASTNQTSMYLCASSLVAGGTELFFGEGSRLTVL.

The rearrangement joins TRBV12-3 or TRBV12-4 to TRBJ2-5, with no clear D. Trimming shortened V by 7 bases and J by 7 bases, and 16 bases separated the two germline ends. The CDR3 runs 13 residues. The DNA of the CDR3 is TGTGCCAGCAAGCGCCCGTCTGGGTCGACCCAGTACTTC. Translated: CASKRPSGSTQYF.

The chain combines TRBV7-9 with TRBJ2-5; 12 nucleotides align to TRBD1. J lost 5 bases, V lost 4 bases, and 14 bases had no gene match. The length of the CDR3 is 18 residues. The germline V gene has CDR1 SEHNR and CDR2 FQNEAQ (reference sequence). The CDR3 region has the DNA TGTGCCAGCAGCTCCTTACCCCGGGGACAGGGGGCCGGGGAGACCCAGTACTTC. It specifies CASSSLPRGQGAGETQYF.

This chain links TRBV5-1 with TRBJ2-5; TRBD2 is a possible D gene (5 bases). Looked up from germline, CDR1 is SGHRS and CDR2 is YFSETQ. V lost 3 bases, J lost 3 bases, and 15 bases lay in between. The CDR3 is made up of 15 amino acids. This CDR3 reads CASSSPGIGKETQYF. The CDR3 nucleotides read TGCGCCAGCAGCTCGCCCGGGATAGGGAAAGAGACCCAGTACTTC.

CDR3 sequence (DNA): TGTGCCAGCAGCGACGGCTCCTACGAGCAGTACTTC. It is translated as CASSDGSYEQYF. This sequence joins TRBV9 and TRBJ2-7; D remains ambiguous. Looked up from germline, CDR1 is SGDLS and CDR2 is YYNGEE. Between the trimmed V and J ends, which lost 3 bases and 0 bases, there was a span of 4 bases. This CDR3 is 12 amino acids long.

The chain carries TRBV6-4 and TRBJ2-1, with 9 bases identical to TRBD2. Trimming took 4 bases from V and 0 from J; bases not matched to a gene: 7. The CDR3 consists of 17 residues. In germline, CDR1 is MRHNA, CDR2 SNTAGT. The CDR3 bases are TGTGCCAGCAGTGCCTTTAGCGGGGGTAGCTCCTACAATGAGCAGTTCTTC. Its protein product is CASSAFSGGSSYNEQFF.

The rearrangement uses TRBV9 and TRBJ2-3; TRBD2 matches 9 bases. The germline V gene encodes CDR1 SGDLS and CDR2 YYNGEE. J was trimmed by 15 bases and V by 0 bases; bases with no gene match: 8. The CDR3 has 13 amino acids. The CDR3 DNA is TGTGCCAGCAGCGTAGATGCCGGGACTAGCAAATATTTT. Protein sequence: CASSVDAGTSKYF.

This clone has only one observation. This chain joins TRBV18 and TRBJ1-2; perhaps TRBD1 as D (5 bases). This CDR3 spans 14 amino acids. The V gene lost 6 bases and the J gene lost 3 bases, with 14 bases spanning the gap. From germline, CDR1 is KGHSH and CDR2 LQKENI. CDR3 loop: CASSPGGADYGYTF. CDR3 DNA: TGTGCCAGCTCCCCCGGAGGGGCGGACTATGGCTACACCTTC.

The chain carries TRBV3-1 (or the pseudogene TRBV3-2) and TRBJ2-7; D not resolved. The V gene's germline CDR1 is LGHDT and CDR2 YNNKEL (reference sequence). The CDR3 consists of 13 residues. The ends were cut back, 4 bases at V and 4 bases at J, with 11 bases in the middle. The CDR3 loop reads CASSRLPIYEQYF. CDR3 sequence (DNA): TGTGCCAGCAGCCGACTCCCCATTTACGAGCAGTACTTC.

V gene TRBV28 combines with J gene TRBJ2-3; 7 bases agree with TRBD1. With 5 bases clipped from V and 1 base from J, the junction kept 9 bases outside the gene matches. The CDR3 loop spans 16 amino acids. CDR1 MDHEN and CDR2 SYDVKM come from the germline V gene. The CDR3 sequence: CASSGSQGSGTDTQYF. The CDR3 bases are TGTGCCAGCAGTGGGTCACAGGGGTCTGGCACAGATACGCAGTATTTT.

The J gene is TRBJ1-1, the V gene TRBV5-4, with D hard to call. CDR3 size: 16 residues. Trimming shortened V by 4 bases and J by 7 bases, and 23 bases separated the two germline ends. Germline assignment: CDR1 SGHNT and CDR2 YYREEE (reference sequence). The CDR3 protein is CASSQTEASWFVEAFF. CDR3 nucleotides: TGTGCCAGCAGCCAGACTGAGGCCTCGTGGTTCGTTGAAGCTTTCTTT.

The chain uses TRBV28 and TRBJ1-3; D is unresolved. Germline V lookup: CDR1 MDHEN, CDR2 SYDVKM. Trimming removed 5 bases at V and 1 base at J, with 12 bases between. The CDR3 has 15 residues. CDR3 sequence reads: CASSQQIYSGNTIYF. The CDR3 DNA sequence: TGTGCCAGCAGTCAGCAAATTTATTCTGGAAACACCATATATTTT.

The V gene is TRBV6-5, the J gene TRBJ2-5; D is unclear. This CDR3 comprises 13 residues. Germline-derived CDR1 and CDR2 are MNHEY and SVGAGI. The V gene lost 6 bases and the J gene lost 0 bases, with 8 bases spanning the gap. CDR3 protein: CASRLLNQETQYF. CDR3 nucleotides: TGTGCCAGCAGACTACTAAACCAAGAGACCCAGTACTTC.